The T cell receptor (beta chain) under discussion was sequenced for a study of cytomegalovirus exposure and HLA in healthy donors. About the research overall: Caucasian-associated ancestry cluster membership applied to approximately 84% of 398 genotyped donors. Study findings and constraints: V- and J-gene trimming of TCR beta was linked (in a later analysis) to a missense DCLRE1C variant.

PCR amplification relied on 60 Vbeta primers (plus 13 Jbeta primers). Clones were sequenced by immunoSEQ multiplex PCR, and TCRdb holds only the in-frame ones, with some missing. This table has 70,000 to 100,000 clones, 80% appearing once. Concerning this clone: Its antigen is unidentified.

This TCR came from a woman aged 50 to 60 in good health and CMV-seropositive. The sequenced sample was PBMCs.

The CDR3 here is CASSHRGGTAGNTIYF. CDR3 DNA: TGTGCCAGCAGCCACCGGGGGGGAACGGCTGGAAACACCATATATTTT. This chain uses TRBV6-6 with TRBJ1-3; D is perhaps TRBD1 (5 bases). Germline V gene lookup returns CDR1 MNHNY and CDR2 SVGAGI (reference sequence). V was trimmed by 6 bases and J by 2 bases, leaving 17 bases between them. The CDR3 runs to 16 residues.